This T cell receptor (beta chain) was retrieved from a study of T cells in localized non-small cell lung cancer (dated by TCRdb to 2020 to 2022). Study-wide context: T cell repertoires of 200 to 250 early-stage NSCLC patients were analyzed, with tumors being compared against uninvolved tumor-adjacent lungs. All 240 or so NSCLC patients in the cohort were treatment-naive and had localized lung tumors that were resected. Of the NSCLC patients, 120 to 150 were male and around 99 were female, and the mean age was approximately 64 years.

The immunoSEQ Assay was used to sequence TCR beta CDR3 regions from DNA. Turning to the authors' computational methods: To compute T cell density, TCR beta template counts were normalized to usable DNA, which was estimated by amplifying housekeeping genes. Richness was estimated using the preseqR package, with extrapolation to 400,000 templates for PBMC samples and to 120,000 templates for tissue samples. Clonality was taken to be one minus Pielou's evenness. To identify tissue-enriched TCRs, differential abundance testing was run on productive amino-acid clonotypes with a minimum total count of 5 and an alpha of 0.1. The Jaccard Index and the Morisita Overlap Index were used to quantify repertoire overlap between compartments. GLIPH clustered TCR beta CDR3s with public tetramer-defined viral CDR3s; viral motifs required at least three viral sequences plus V-gene enrichment. TCRdb's version of the immuneACCESS table is confined to in-frame rearrangements and falls short of the full clone set. An unresolved V gene accounts for under half of the shortfall where checked; the remainder is of unknown origin. D and trimming come from the DNA, and the V and J calls and clone size come from that table. In this sample the table shows tens of thousands of clones, over 75% of which occur a single time. Jointly, the top ten make up less than 9.5% of the sample.

This clone was counted once. There is no known antigen for this receptor. Base qualities are not recorded, but no much larger clone differs from it by a single base. The CDR3 sequence holds 14 residues, the cysteine and phenylalanine included. Here the CDR3 DNA is all that survives: 42 bases in frame from base 1. Per the germline V gene, MNHEY is the CDR1 and SVGAGI is the CDR2. V was cut back by 0 bases and J by 2 bases, leaving a gap of 7 bases between them. What the research found in general, with its limitations: A median of around 50 of the top 100 tumor clones were detected in paired uninvolved adjacent lung, and 28 of these tumor clones were also found among the top 100 clones of the paired uninvolved adjacent lung. Since the design was exploratory, TCR variables were selected using unadjusted p-values with no false-discovery rate correction. Longer overall survival was associated with higher T cell density in blood, whereas shorter survival was associated with higher clonality in adjacent lung. Uninvolved tumor-adjacent lung showed the highest T cell clonality, higher than tumor, which suggests more focused antigenic responses in the adjacent lung. Because multi-region sequencing of the tumors was not done, intratumor heterogeneity could not be ruled out.

At diagnosis, tumor, uninvolved tumor-adjacent lung and peripheral blood were collected and then preserved as a mix of FFPE and fresh-frozen material. For TCR repertoire profiling, blood samples were analyzed as peripheral blood mononuclear cells. Sequenced material: peripheral blood, taken before any cancer treatment. This TCR was sampled from a female donor older than 55 with stage I lung adenocarcinoma. The chain joins TRBV6-5 to TRBJ1-2; the D gene is unclear. DNA sequence: TGTGCCAGCAGTTACTCAGGCAGCAACTATGGCTACACCTTC. The encoded protein is CASSYSGSNYGYTF.